The T cell receptor (beta chain) described here comes from a study of T cell responses to AZD1222 COVID-19 vaccine. Findings and limits, study-wide: Regions left unmutated in variants are reportedly the target of nearly half of spike-specific TCRs. Samples come after the peak T cell response, not at day 14. Females made up more of the donors, who were largely white British, and clonal diversity may have come out too low.

The CDR3 runs to 14 residues. Germline values: CDR1 SGHRS, CDR2 YFSETQ. V lost 4 bases to trimming and J lost 8 bases, with 16 bases between them. TCRdb keeps only in-frame clones here, not all; method: immunoSEQ multiplex PCR. The table records 200,000 to 300,000 clones, approximately 95% of them present only once. A single count supports this clone. What it recognizes is unknown. The sample in question was peripheral blood, obtained on day 0 of AZD1222 vaccination. The chain joins TRBV5-1 to TRBJ2-1, with a tentative D call TRBD1 (5 bases). The source is an adult in good health. CDR3 sequence reads: CASSTRAGRHEQFF. CDR3 sequence (DNA): TGCGCCAGCAGCACCCGAGCAGGGCGGCATGAGCAGTTCTTC.